The 15 T cell receptor beta chains presented below share a single source sample, sequenced in a study of control samples from healthy donors and cancer patients. Profiling relied on immunoSEQ multiplex PCR, and the TCRdb table lists in-frame clones only, not all of them. The data contain around 42,000 clones, around 94% of them singletons. Input material: blood. Receptors originate from a man aged 55 to 70 in good health.

This clone was counted only a few times. DNA for the CDR3: TGCGCCAGCAGCACCCGGGACACCGACTATGGCTACACCTTC. Amino acids: CASSTRDTDYGYTF. The chain has TRBV5-1 and TRBJ1-2, with D possibly matching TRBD1 (6 bases). Deletions cut 4 bases from V and 3 bases from J, with 13 bases between. The CDR3 spans 14 residues. Germline CDR1 and CDR2: SGHRS and YFSETQ.

The V gene is TRBV5-4, the J gene TRBJ1-1; D is ambiguous. The germline CDR1 and CDR2 sequences are SGHNT and YYREEE (reference sequence). The CDR3 runs to 14 residues. V was pared by 5 bases and J by 1 base, with 12 bases between. The CDR3 DNA reads TGTGCCAGCAGAAAAACTGAGGGGAACACTGAAGCTTTCTTT. Translating gives CASRKTEGNTEAFF.

The rearrangement links TRBV27 to TRBJ2-2; D remains unclear. From germline, CDR1 is MNHEY and CDR2 SMNVEV (reference sequence). V was pared by 6 bases and J by 4 bases, with 9 bases between. This CDR3 comprises 13 residues. In DNA form, the CDR3 reads TGTGCCAGCAGAGTCAGCAGCACCGGGGAGCTGTTTTTT. It codes for CASRVSSTGELFF.

The V gene is TRBV9, the J gene TRBJ1-1; 7 bases fit TRBD1. J gave up 1 base and V 0 bases, and 15 bases lay outside the gene matches. Looked up from germline, CDR1 is SGDLS and CDR2 is YYNGEE. The CDR3 is 19 residues long. The CDR3 DNA is TGTGCCAGCAGCGTAGTCGTAGACCGACAGGGAATGGGGAACACTGAAGCTTTCTTT. Translation: CASSVVVDRQGMGNTEAFF.

This clone was detected only once. This chain links TRBV9 with TRBJ2-5; perhaps TRBD1 as D (7 bases). The V gene lost 4 bases and the J gene lost 5 bases, with 21 bases spanning the gap. CDR3 length: 16 residues. Germline V gives CDR1 SGDLS, CDR2 YYNGEE. CDR3 protein: CASSLGVAAQGETQYF. The CDR3 DNA sequence: TGTGCCAGCAGCCTTGGTGTAGCGGCACAGGGGGAGACCCAGTACTTC. Variable domain in full (rest from reference TRBV9 and TRBJ2-5): DSGVTQTPKHLITATGQRVTLRCSPRSGDLSVYWYQQSLDQGLQFLIQYYNGEERAKGNILERFSAQQFPDLHSELNLSSLELGDSALYFCASSLGVAAQGETQYFGPGTRLLVL.

CDR3 coding DNA: TGTGCCAGTTCAGTCTCTGGGGCCAACGTCCTGACTTTC. This encodes CASSVSGANVLTF. The chain has TRBV2 and TRBJ2-6; D uncertain. V was shortened by 9 bases and J by 0 bases, with 6 bases between the two germline ends. Germline V gene data show CDR1 as SNHLY and CDR2 as FYNNEI. CDR3 length: 13 amino acids.

The rearrangement links TRBV12-5 to TRBJ2-3; D remains unclear. The V and J ends lost 8 bases and 1 base respectively, with 7 bases between them. Germline CDR1 and CDR2: LGHNT and FRNRAP. The CDR3 is made up of 12 amino acids. The CDR3 reads CASRLGTDTQYF. The CDR3 nucleotides are TGTGCTAGTCGACTGGGCACAGATACGCAGTATTTT.

V usage is TRBV9 and J usage is TRBJ2-2; 7 bases fit TRBD1. The CDR3 is 16 amino acids. The germline CDR1 and CDR2 sequences are SGDLS and YYNGEE. Trimming removed 0 bases from V and 4 bases from J; junction bases left unmatched: 6. The CDR3 coding sequence is TGTGCCAGCAGCGTAGGGGGGACAGCCCTCACCGGGGAGCTGTTTTTT. Translation gives CASSVGGTALTGELFF.

The chain carries TRBV6-5 and TRBJ2-7, with D perhaps matching TRBD2 (5 bases). This CDR3 has 14 residues. The germline CDR1 and CDR2 sequences are MNHEY and SVGAGI. With 4 bases removed from V and 4 bases from J, the gap between germline ends came to 14 bases. CDR3 in DNA: TGTGCCAGCAGTTTTACTAGTACCCCTTACGAGCAGTACTTC. Its translation: CASSFTSTPYEQYF.

The CDR3 reads CASSFVLGGNGYTF. The CDR3 DNA follows: TGTGCCAGCAGCTTCGTTTTGGGAGGGAACGGCTACACCTTC. V and J are TRBV5-5 and TRBJ1-2; D gene ambiguous. Trimming took off 2 bases at V and 8 bases at J, with 16 bases between the two ends. CDR3 length: 14 residues. Germline-derived CDR1 and CDR2 are SGHKS and YYEKEE (reference sequence).

The chain joins TRBV30 to TRBJ2-1, with D perhaps TRBD2 (6 bases). The CDR3 has 14 residues. The V gene lost 2 bases and the J gene lost 10 bases, with 18 bases spanning the gap. CDR1 is GTSNPN and CDR2 is SVGIG in the germline V gene (reference sequence). Here the CDR3 reads CAWSLLTGAGEQFF. The CDR3 DNA reads as TGTGCCTGGAGTCTCTTAACGGGAGCCGGGGAGCAGTTCTTC.

This rearrangement joins TRBV11-2 to TRBJ2-2; D unresolved. Per the germline V gene, CDR1 is SGHAT and CDR2 is FQNNGV. The CDR3 sequence is 16 residues long. Between the trimmed V and J ends, which lost 1 base and 0 bases, there was a span of 9 bases. CDR3 DNA sequence: TGTGCCAGCAGCTTAGGGCTACGTACGAACACCGGGGAGCTGTTTTTT. Its translation: CASSLGLRTNTGELFF.

This clone was counted a single time. The chain is built from TRBV6-5 and TRBJ1-5; tentatively, D is TRBD1 (5 bases). The ends were cut back, 6 bases at V and 4 bases at J, with 13 bases in the middle. Per germline, CDR1 MNHEY and CDR2 SVGAGI. The CDR3 has 14 amino acids. The CDR3 protein is CASSLGRTNQPQHF. DNA for the CDR3: TGTGCCAGCAGCCTGGGACGGACGAATCAGCCCCAGCATTTT.

V and J are TRBV28 and TRBJ1-5; D not resolved. Trimming removed 2 bases from V and 1 base from J, with 6 bases in between. The germline CDR1 and CDR2 sequences are MDHEN and SYDVKM. There are 14 residues in the CDR3. The CDR3 is CASSLGPSNQPQHF. The CDR3, as DNA: TGTGCCAGCAGTTTAGGCCCGAGCAATCAGCCCCAGCATTTT.

The gene calls are TRBV29-1 and TRBJ2-7; no clear D. CDR3 length: 10 amino acids. The V end lost 4 bases, the J end lost 6 bases, and 7 bases lay between the germline ends. Germline CDR1 reads SQVTM; CDR2 reads ANQGSEA. CDR3 sequence reads: CSVVSVEQYF. The CDR3 nucleotides are TGCAGCGTTGTCTCGGTCGAGCAGTACTTC.